Here is one T cell receptor beta chain with its context. This entry comes from a study of control samples from healthy donors and cancer patients. There are 12 residues in the CDR3. CDR1 SGHTA and CDR2 FQGNSA come from the germline V gene. Trimming removed 10 bases from V and 2 bases from J, with 12 bases in between. Profiled with immunoSEQ multiplex PCR; TCRdb holds only in-frame clones, not every one. In total, the table holds approximately 190,000 clones. The origin of this receptor is a woman in her 30s in good health. V is TRBV7-2 and J is TRBJ2-7, with D possibly matching TRBD1 (5 bases). The specimen was blood. CDR3 residues: CATGPSTYEQYF. In nucleotides, the CDR3 is TGTGCCACAGGGCCCTCCACCTACGAGCAGTACTTC.